The rows below give T cell receptor beta chains drawn from one sample of a study of T cell changes during pregnancy in multiple sclerosis. Sequencing used immunoSEQ multiplex PCR; TCRdb keeps in-frame clones, though not all of them. The sample lists 61,000 or so clones; approximately 92% were seen once. The source was CD4+ T cells from peripheral blood mononuclear cells, collected before pregnancy. Receptor source: a female donor with multiple sclerosis, enrolled in a pregnancy study. CDR3s include the opening cysteine and the closing phenylalanine or tryptophan. The D gene is left open where the match is weak. Clone size is stated in some rows and not others, as once, few, many or a class when expanded.

V gene	clone size	J gene	D gene	CDR3 protein	CDR3 DNA
TRBV12-1	-	TRBJ2-5	-	CASSFEGGTGPFQHYQETQYF	TGTGCCAGCAGCTTTGAAGGTGGGACAGGGCCTTTCCAACACTACCAAGAGACCCAGTACTTC
TRBV7-3	-	TRBJ2-2	-	CASSDLNRASNTGELFF	TGTGCCAGCAGTGACCTCAACAGGGCCTCGAACACCGGGGAGCTGTTTTTT
TRBV19	-	TRBJ1-2	TRBD1	CASTEDRDYGYTF	TGTGCCAGTACCGAGGACAGGGACTATGGCTACACCTTC
TRBV27	-	TRBJ2-3	TRBD2	CASSFASPGLAGRLSTDTQYF	TGTGCCAGCAGCTTCGCTTCCCCAGGACTAGCGGGACGTCTGAGCACAGATACGCAGTATTTT
TRBV7-3	-	TRBJ1-1	-	CASSLNSLTEAFF	TGTGCCAGCAGCTTAAACAGCTTGACTGAAGCTTTCTTT
TRBV6-1	-	TRBJ1-1	TRBD1	CASIYRGDTEAFF	TGTGCCAGCATCTACAGGGGAGACACTGAAGCTTTCTTT
TRBV5-1	-	TRBJ1-1	-	CASSGLGYDPNTEAFF	TGCGCCAGCAGCGGACTGGGGTACGACCCGAACACTGAAGCTTTCTTT
TRBV29-1	-	TRBJ2-7	TRBD2	CSVDHGLESSEQYF	TGCAGCGTTGACCACGGACTAGAGTCCTCCGAGCAGTACTTC
TRBV18	-	TRBJ2-7	-	CASSWQRSRNEQYF	TGTGCCAGCTCCTGGCAACGGAGTAGGAACGAGCAGTACTTC
TRBV14	-	TRBJ2-5	-	CASSSGVVRQETQYF	TGTGCCAGCAGCTCAGGGGTGGTCCGGCAAGAGACCCAGTACTTC
TRBV7-8	once	TRBJ2-3	TRBD2	CASSFGLAADTQYF	TGTGCCAGCAGCTTTGGACTAGCAGCTGATACGCAGTATTTT
TRBV27	-	TRBJ2-6	-	CASSFYSSGANVLTF	TGTGCCAGCAGTTTTTACAGCTCTGGGGCCAACGTCCTGACTTTC
TRBV19	-	TRBJ2-3	TRBD1	CASSIDRGNTQYF	TGTGCCAGTAGTATTGACAGGGGAAATACGCAGTATTTT
TRBV28	-	TRBJ2-7	TRBD2	CASSLDGVGLAGIEQYF	TGTGCCAGCAGTTTAGATGGGGTGGGACTAGCGGGTATCGAGCAGTACTTC
TRBV28	-	TRBJ2-7	-	CASRRIAESYEQYF	TGTGCCAGCAGGCGGATAGCGGAGTCCTACGAGCAGTACTTC
TRBV6-5	-	TRBJ1-2	-	CASSYSRMYYGYTF	TGTGCCAGCAGTTACTCGCGTATGTACTATGGCTACACCTTC
TRBV5-4	-	TRBJ2-5	TRBD1	CASSKGQGAWEAQYF	TGTGCCAGCAGCAAAGGACAGGGGGCTTGGGAGGCCCAGTACTTC
TRBV5-1	-	TRBJ1-1	TRBD1	CASSGYYGTGSEAFF	TGCGCCAGCAGCGGGTACTACGGGACAGGGTCTGAAGCTTTCTTT
TRBV27	-	TRBJ1-1	-	CASSAYLRGYKNTEAFF	TGTGCCAGCAGTGCCTACCTCAGGGGATACAAGAACACTGAAGCTTTCTTT
TRBV4-3	-	TRBJ2-2	-	CASSSDSLLAGELFF	TGCGCCAGCAGCTCCGACAGCCTCCTGGCCGGGGAGCTGTTTTTT